There are many counts of the clone carrying this T cell receptor (beta chain). As yet, its antigen is unknown. These data come from a study of T cell repertoires in cytomegalovirus infection. Findings and limits, study-wide: Predominance within the ex vivo response was attributable to HLA-C-restricted CMV-specific TCR beta clonotypes. Accumulated public TCR beta family frequency recognized individuals carrying CMV together with the relevant HLA.

The germline V gene encodes CDR1 SGHTA and CDR2 FQGNSA. The CDR3 sequence is 13 residues long. V shed 5 bases and J shed 6 bases, with 10 bases lying between them. TCRdb used MiXCR to reprocess the reads, holding one entry per CDR3 protein. Of about 530,000 distinct CDR3 sequences listed, 26% are singletons. The sample comprised PBMCs. This TCR came from a human donor in good health (CMV status not recorded). Some clones in this sample may be carry-over from other donors' samples. The chain carries TRBV7-2 and TRBJ2-2, with D perhaps matching TRBD2 (6 bases). The CDR3 sequence is CASSRDWAGELFF. CDR3 coding DNA: TGTGCCAGCAGCCGGGACTGGGCCGGGGAGCTGTTTTTT.